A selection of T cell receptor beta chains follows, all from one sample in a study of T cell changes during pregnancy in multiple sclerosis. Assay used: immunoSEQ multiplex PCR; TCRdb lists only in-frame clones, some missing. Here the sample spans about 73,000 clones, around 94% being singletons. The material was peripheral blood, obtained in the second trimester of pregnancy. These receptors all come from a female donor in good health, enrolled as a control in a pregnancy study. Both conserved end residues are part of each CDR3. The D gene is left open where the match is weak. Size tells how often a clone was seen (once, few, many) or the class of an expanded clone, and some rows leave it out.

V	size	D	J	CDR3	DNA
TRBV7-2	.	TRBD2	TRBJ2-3	CASSLQLAGGDTQYF	TGTGCCAGCAGCTTACAACTAGCGGGGGGGGATACGCAGTATTTT
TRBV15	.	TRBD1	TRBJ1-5	CATSRDYGQGGNQPQHF	TGTGCCACCAGCAGAGATTATGGCCAGGGGGGAAATCAGCCCCAGCATTTT
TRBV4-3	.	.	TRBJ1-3	CASSQGYRVLASGNTIYF	TGCGCCAGCAGCCAAGGATACAGGGTCCTCGCCTCTGGAAACACCATATATTTT
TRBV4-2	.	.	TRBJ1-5	CASSQDGGQNQPQHF	TGTGCCAGCAGCCAAGATGGGGGCCAAAATCAGCCCCAGCATTTT
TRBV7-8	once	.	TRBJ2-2	CASSSPTRANTGELFF	TGTGCCAGCAGCTCCCCGACTAGGGCGAACACCGGGGAGCTGTTTTTT
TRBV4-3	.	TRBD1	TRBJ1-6	CASSQDRYRGNSPLHF	TGCGCCAGCAGCCAAGACCGGTACAGGGGGAATTCACCCCTCCACTTT
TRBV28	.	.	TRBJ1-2	CASSLSGKIGGYTF	TGTGCCAGCAGTTTATCAGGGAAGATTGGAGGCTACACCTTC
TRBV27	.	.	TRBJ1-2	CASSLSQDYGYTF	TGTGCCAGCAGTCTCTCCCAGGACTATGGCTACACCTTC
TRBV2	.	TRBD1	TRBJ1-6	CASSEQGALALHF	TGTGCCAGCAGTGAGCAGGGGGCTTTGGCCCTCCACTTT
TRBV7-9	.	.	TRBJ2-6	CASSLRDIANVLTF	TGTGCCAGCAGCCTACGGGACATAGCCAACGTCCTGACTTTC
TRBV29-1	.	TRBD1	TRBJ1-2	CSADRFYGYTF	TGCAGCGCGGACAGGTTCTATGGCTACACCTTC
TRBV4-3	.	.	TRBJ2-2	CASSQEGTGAGELFF	TGCGCCAGCAGCCAAGAAGGGACTGGGGCCGGGGAGCTGTTTTTT
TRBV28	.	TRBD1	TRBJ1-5	CASSLTGGGNQPQHF	TGTGCCAGCAGCCTGACAGGGGGAGGCAATCAGCCCCAGCATTTT
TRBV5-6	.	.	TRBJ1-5	CASSLLSGNQPQHF	TGTGCCAGCAGCTTGTTGAGTGGCAATCAGCCCCAGCATTTT
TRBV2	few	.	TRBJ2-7	CASNQGPEQYF	TGTGCCAGCAATCAGGGGCCCGAGCAGTACTTC
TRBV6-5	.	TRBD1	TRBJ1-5	CASSYSATGVGQPQHF	TGTGCCAGCAGTTACTCGGCCACAGGGGTAGGGCAGCCCCAGCATTTT
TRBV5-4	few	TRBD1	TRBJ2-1	CASSPQGASDEQFF	TGTGCCAGCAGCCCCCAGGGGGCGTCAGATGAGCAGTTCTTC
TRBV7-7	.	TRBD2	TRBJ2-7	CASSGAAGGGEYF	TGTGCTAGCAGCGGGGCGGCAGGCGGAGGGGAGTACTTC
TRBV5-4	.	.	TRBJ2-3	CASSPGGVGGTDTQYF	TGTGCCAGCAGCCCTGGAGGGGTTGGGGGCACAGATACGCAGTATTTT
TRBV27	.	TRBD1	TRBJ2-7	CASRTGGSYEQYF	TGTGCCAGCAGGACAGGGGGCTCCTACGAGCAGTACTTC
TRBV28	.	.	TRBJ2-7	CASSLPGPKNEQYF	TGTGCCAGCAGTTTGCCAGGGCCCAAGAACGAGCAGTACTTC
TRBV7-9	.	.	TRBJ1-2	CASSLAGKLNYGYTF	TGTGCCAGCAGCTTAGCGGGCAAACTCAACTATGGCTACACCTTC
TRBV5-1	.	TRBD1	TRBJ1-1	CASSLTGGNTEAFF	TGCGCCAGCAGCTTGACAGGGGGGAACACTGAAGCTTTCTTT
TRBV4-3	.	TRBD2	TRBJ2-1	CASSQDKGLAGGEQFF	TGCGCCAGCAGCCAAGATAAAGGACTAGCGGGGGGTGAGCAGTTCTTC
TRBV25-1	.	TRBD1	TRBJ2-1	CASQRQGALDEQFF	TGTGCCAGCCAGAGACAGGGGGCGCTTGATGAGCAGTTCTTC
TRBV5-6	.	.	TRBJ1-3	CASSFTGAGNTIYF	TGTGCCAGCAGCTTTACGGGGGCTGGAAACACCATATATTTT
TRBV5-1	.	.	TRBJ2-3	CASSFVQGPDTQYF	TGCGCCAGCAGCTTTGTACAGGGCCCAGATACGCAGTATTTT
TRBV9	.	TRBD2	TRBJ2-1	CASSLSLAGGGEQFF	TGTGCCAGCAGCCTAAGCCTAGCGGGGGGAGGTGAGCAGTTCTTC
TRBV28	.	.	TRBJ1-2	CASSLRFANYGYTF	TGTGCCAGCAGTTTACGGTTCGCTAACTATGGCTACACCTTC
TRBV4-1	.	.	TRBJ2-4	CASSQDLGRRDQYF	TGCGCCAGCAGCCAAGATTTGGGGAGGAGGGATCAGTACTTC
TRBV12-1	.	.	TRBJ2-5	CASSPHRAGTETQYF	TGTGCCAGCAGCCCCCACCGAGCGGGGACAGAGACCCAGTACTTC
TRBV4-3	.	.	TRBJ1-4	CASSQDGMGATNEKLFF	TGCGCCAGCAGCCAAGACGGGATGGGTGCAACTAATGAAAAACTGTTTTTT
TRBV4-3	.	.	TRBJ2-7	CASSQVLDAGREQYF	TGCGCCAGCAGCCAAGTTCTGGACGCAGGGAGGGAGCAGTACTTC
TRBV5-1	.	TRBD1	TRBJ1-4	CASSRTGVKEKLFF	TGCGCCAGCAGCCGGACAGGGGTTAAGGAAAAACTGTTTTTT
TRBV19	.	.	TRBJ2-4	CASSELFQGLLNIQYF	TGTGCCAGTAGTGAGCTGTTCCAGGGGCTCCTAAACATTCAGTACTTC
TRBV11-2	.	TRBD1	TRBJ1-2	CASSGDSYGYTF	TGTGCCAGCAGCGGGGACAGCTATGGCTACACCTTC
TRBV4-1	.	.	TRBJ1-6	CASSQDSAGFPSPLHF	TGCGCCAGCAGCCAAGATTCGGCCGGGTTTCCCTCACCCCTCCACTTT
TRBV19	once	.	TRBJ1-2	CASSILGGQLGYTF	TGTGCCAGTAGTATACTCGGGGGTCAGCTCGGCTACACCTTC
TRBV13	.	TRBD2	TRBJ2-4	CASSLGLSGGFTGNIQYF	TGTGCCAGCAGCTTAGGACTGAGCGGGGGATTTACCGGAAACATTCAGTACTTC
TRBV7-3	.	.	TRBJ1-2	CASSLNTGYGYTF	TGTGCCAGCAGCTTAAATACAGGCTATGGCTACACCTTC
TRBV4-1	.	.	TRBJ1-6	CASRGDSSSYNSPLHF	TGCGCCAGCAGAGGTGACAGTTCCTCCTATAATTCACCCCTCCACTTT
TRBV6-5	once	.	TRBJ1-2	CASTRTEGGYGYTF	TGTGCCAGCACCCGGACCGAGGGTGGCTATGGCTACACCTTC
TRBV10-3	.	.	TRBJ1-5	CAISELGANQPQHF	TGTGCCATCAGTGAGTTGGGGGCCAATCAGCCCCAGCATTTT
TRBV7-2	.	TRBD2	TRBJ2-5	CASSLSGGETQYF	TGTGCCAGCAGCTTATCCGGGGGGGAGACCCAGTACTTC
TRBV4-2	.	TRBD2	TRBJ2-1	CASSQDSGGPKNEQFF	TGTGCCAGCAGCCAAGATAGCGGGGGGCCGAAAAATGAGCAGTTCTTC
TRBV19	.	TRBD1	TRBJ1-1	CASSIIVRSTGANTEAFF	TGTGCCAGTAGTATAATTGTCCGGTCAACAGGGGCGAACACTGAAGCTTTCTTT
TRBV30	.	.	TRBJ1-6	CAWSVQAGPNSPLHF	TGTGCCTGGAGTGTACAAGCAGGCCCGAATTCACCCCTCCACTTT
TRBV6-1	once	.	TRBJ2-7	CASRWQGNEQYF	TGTGCCAGCAGATGGCAGGGGAACGAGCAGTACTTC
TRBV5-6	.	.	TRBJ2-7	CASSLEGDYEQYF	TGTGCCAGCAGCTTGGAGGGGGACTACGAGCAGTACTTC
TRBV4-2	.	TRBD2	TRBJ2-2	CASSQIAGGTGELFF	TGTGCCAGCAGCCAGATAGCGGGGGGGACCGGGGAGCTGTTTTTT
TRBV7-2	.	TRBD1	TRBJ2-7	CASSLGQGGNEQYF	TGTGCCAGCAGCTTGGGACAGGGAGGGAACGAGCAGTACTTC